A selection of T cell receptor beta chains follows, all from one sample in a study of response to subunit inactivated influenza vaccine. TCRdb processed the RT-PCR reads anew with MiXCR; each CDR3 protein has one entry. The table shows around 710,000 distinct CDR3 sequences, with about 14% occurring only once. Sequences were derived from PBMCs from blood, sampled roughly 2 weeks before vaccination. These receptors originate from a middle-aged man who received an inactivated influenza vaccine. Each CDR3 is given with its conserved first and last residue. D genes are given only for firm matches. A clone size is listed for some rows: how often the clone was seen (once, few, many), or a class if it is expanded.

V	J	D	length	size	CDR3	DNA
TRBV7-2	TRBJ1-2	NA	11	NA	CASSLRGEFAF	TGTGCCAGCAGCCTACGCGGGGAGTTCGCCTTC
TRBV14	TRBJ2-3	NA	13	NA	CASSQAPFDTQYF	TGTGCCAGCAGCCAGGCCCCCTTTGATACGCAGTATTTT
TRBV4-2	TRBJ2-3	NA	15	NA	CASSQDRSSTDTQYF	TGTGCCAGCAGCCAAGATCGGTCTAGCACAGATACGCAGTATTTT
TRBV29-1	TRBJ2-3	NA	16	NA	CSVEGGIAASTDTQYF	TGCAGCGTTGAAGGGGGAATAGCGGCCAGCACAGATACGCAGTATTTT
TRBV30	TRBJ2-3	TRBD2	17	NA	CAWSVGWTSGSPDTQYF	TGTGCCTGGAGTGTAGGCTGGACTAGCGGGAGCCCCGATACGCAGTATTTT
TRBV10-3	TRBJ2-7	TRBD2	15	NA	CAISESVLAGEVQYF	TGTGCCATCAGTGAGTCGGTACTAGCGGGAGAGGTGCAGTACTTC
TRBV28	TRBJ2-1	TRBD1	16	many	CASSPVGAGGHNEQFF	TGTGCCAGCAGCCCAGTAGGGGCAGGGGGACACAATGAGCAGTTCTTC
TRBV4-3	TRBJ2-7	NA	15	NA	CASSQFPGNRDEQYF	TGCGCCAGCAGCCAATTCCCCGGGAACAGAGACGAGCAGTACTTC
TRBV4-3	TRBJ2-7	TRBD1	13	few	CASSQVWPGQRYF	TGCGCCAGCAGCCAAGTGTGGCCGGGACAGAGGTACTTC
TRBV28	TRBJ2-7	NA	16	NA	CASSLGSYGGRGEQYF	TGTGCCAGCAGTTTAGGCTCCTATGGGGGCCGGGGCGAGCAGTACTTC
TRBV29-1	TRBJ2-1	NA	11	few	CSVVRDNEQFF	TGCAGCGTCGTTAGAGACAATGAGCAGTTCTTC
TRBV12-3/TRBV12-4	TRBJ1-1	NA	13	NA	CASSFIPGGEAFF	TGTGCCAGCAGTTTTATCCCGGGCGGTGAAGCTTTCTTT
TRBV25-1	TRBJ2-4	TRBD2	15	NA	CASSLTSGAKNIQYF	TGTGCCAGCAGCCTAACTAGCGGCGCCAAAAACATTCAGTACTTC
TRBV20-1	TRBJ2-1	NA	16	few	CSASSPPGLPYNEQFF	TGCAGTGCTAGTAGCCCCCCAGGGTTACCCTACAATGAGCAGTTCTTC
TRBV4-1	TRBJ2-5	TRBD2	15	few	CASSQDVVAGETQYF	TGCGCCAGCAGCCAAGATGTGGTAGCGGGAGAGACCCAGTACTTC
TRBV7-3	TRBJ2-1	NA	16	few	CASSLTGFVSYNEQFF	TGTGCCAGCAGCTTAACTGGGTTTGTGTCCTACAATGAGCAGTTCTTC
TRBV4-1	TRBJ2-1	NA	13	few	CASSQVGHNEQFF	TGCGCCAGCAGCCAAGTCGGCCACAATGAGCAGTTCTTC
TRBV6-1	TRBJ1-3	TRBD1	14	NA	CASKQTGSGNTIYF	TGTGCCAGCAAGCAGACAGGGTCTGGAAACACCATATATTTT